The clone carrying this TCR beta chain was observed at least ten times. RNA transcripts provided the source from which TCR beta CDR3 regions were amplified. A set of HTBI primers served as the primers for a first-round RT-PCR of the TCR CDR3. TCRdb re-analysed the multiplex PCR reads in MiXCR, keeping a single row per CDR3 protein. The sample yields hundreds of thousands of distinct CDR3 sequences, 13% seen once. CDR3 length: 12 residues. Germline V gene lookup returns CDR1 SGDLS and CDR2 YYNGEE. Trimming shortened V by 4 bases and J by 9 bases, and 11 bases separated the two germline ends. This record belongs to a study of T cells in Graves' hyperthyroidism and ophthalmopathy. Out of approximately 10 ml of fresh peripheral blood came the PBMCs.

This receptor was obtained from a woman aged 18-29 years with Graves' hyperthyroidism. The sample was blood. The rearrangement links TRBV9 to TRBJ1-3; unclear D gene. This CDR3 reads CASSPWAGTIYF. The CDR3 region has the DNA TGTGCCAGCAGCCCCTGGGCGGGCACCATATATTTT.